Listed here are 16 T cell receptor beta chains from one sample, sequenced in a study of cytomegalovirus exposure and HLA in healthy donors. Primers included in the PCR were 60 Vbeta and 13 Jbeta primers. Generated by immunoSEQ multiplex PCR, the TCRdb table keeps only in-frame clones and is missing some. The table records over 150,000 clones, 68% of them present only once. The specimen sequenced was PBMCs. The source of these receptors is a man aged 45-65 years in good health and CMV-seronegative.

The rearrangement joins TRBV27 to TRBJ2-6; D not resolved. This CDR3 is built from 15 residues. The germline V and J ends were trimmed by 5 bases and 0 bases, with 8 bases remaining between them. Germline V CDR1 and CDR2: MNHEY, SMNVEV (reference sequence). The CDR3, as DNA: TGTGCCAGCAGTCAACGGGTCTCTGGGGCCAACGTCCTGACTTTC. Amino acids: CASSQRVSGANVLTF.

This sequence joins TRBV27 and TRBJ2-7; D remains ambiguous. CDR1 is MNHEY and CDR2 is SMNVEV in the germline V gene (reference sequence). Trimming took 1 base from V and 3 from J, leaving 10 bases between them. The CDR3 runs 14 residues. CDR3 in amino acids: CASSLWARDYEQYF. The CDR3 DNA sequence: TGTGCCAGCAGTTTATGGGCCCGAGACTACGAGCAGTACTTC.

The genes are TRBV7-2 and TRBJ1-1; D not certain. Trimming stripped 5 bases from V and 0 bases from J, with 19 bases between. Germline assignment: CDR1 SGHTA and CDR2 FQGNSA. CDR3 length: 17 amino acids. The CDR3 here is CASSRWETEGMNTEAFF. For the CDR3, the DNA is TGTGCCAGCAGCAGGTGGGAGACTGAGGGAATGAACACTGAAGCTTTCTTT.

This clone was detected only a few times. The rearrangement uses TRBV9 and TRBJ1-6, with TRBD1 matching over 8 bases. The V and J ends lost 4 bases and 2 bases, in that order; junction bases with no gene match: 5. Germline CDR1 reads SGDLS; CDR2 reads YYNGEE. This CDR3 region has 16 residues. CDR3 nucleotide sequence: TGTGCCAGCAGCACGGGACAGGCGACCTATAATTCACCCCTCCACTTT. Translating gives CASSTGQATYNSPLHF.

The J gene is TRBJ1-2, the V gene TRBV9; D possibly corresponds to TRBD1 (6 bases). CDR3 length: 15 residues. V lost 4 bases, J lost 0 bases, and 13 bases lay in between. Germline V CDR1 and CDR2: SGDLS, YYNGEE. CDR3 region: CASSPGADPNYGYTF. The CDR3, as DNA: TGTGCCAGCAGCCCAGGGGCGGATCCTAACTATGGCTACACCTTC.

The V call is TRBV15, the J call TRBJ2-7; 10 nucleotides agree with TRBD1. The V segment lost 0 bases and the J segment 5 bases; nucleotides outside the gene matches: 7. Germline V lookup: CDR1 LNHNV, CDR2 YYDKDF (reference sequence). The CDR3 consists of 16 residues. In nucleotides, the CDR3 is TGTGCCACCAGCAGAGATCGCCGGGACAGGGGTGACGAGCAGTACTTC. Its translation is CATSRDRRDRGDEQYF.

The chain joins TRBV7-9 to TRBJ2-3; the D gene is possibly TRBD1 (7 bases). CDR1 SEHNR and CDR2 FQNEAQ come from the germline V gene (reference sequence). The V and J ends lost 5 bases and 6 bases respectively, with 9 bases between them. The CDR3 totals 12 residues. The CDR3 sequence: CASSAGQDTQYF. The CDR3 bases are TGTGCCAGCAGCGCGGGACAGGATACGCAGTATTTT. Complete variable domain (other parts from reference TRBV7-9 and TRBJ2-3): DTGVSQNPRHKITKRGQNVTFRCDPISEHNRLYWYRQTLGQGPEFLTYFQNEAQLEKSRLLSDRFSAERPKGSFSTLEIQRTEQGDSAMYLCASSAGQDTQYFGPGTRLTVL.

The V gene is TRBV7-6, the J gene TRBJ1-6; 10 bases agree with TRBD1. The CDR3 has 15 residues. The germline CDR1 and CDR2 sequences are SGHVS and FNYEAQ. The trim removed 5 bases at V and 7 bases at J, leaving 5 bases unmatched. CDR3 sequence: CASSKRTGGNSPLHF. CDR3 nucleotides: TGTGCCAGCAGCAAGAGGACAGGGGGGAATTCACCCCTCCACTTT.

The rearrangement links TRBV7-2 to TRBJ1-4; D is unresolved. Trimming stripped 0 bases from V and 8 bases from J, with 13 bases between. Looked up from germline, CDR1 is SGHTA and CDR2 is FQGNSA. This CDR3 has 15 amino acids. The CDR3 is CASSLAEGLGEKLFF. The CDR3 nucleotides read TGTGCCAGCAGCTTAGCCGAGGGCCTGGGAGAAAAACTGTTTTTT.

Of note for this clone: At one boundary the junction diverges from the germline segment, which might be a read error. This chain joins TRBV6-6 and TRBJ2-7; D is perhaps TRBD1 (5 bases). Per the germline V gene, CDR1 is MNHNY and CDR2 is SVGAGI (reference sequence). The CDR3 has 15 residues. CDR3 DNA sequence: TGTACCAGCAGCTTGGACATCCTGAGCTCCTACGAGCAGTACTTC. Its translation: CTSSLDILSSYEQYF.

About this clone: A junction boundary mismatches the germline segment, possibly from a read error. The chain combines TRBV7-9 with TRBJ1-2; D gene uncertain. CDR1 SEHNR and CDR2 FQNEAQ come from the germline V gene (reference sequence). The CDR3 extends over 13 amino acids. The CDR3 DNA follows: TGTGCCAGCAGCCTCGAAGAAAGGAGGACCTCTTACTTC. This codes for CASSLEERRTSYF.

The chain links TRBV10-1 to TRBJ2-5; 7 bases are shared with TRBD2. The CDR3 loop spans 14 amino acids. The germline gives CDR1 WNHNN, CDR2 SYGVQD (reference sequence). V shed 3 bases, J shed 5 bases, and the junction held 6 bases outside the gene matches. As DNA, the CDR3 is TGCGCCAGCAGTGAAGGCAATAGCGGGGAGACCCAGTACTTC. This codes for CASSEGNSGETQYF.

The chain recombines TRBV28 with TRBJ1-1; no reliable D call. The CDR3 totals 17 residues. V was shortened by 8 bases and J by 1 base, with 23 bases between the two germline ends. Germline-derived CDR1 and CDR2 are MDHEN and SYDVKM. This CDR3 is CASPSSSSRGANTEAFF. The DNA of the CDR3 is TGTGCCAGCCCCTCGTCGAGCAGCCGAGGCGCGAACACTGAAGCTTTCTTT.

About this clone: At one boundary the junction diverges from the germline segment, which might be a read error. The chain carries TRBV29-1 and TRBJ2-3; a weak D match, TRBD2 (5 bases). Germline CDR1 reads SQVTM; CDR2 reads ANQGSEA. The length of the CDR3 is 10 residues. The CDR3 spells CGGRTDTQYF. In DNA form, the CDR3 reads TGTGGAGGTCGCACAGATACGCAGTATTTT.

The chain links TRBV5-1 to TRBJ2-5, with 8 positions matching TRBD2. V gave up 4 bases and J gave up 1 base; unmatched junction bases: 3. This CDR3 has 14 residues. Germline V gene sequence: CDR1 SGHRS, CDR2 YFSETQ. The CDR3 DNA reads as TGCGCCAGCAGCGGGACTAGTCGCCAAGAGACCCAGTACTTC. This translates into CASSGTSRQETQYF.

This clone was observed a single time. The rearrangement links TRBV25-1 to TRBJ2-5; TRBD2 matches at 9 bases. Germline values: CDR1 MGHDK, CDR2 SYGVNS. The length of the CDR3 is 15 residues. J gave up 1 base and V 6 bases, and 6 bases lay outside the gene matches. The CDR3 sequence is CASREFSGGQETQYF. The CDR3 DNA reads TGTGCCAGCAGAGAGTTTAGCGGGGGCCAAGAGACCCAGTACTTC. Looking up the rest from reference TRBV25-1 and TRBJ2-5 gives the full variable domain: EADIYQTPRYLVIGTGKKITLECSQTMGHDKMYWYQQDPGMELHLIHYSYGVNSTEKGDLSSESTVSRIRTEHFPLTLESARPSHTSQYLCASREFSGGQETQYFGPGTRLLVL.